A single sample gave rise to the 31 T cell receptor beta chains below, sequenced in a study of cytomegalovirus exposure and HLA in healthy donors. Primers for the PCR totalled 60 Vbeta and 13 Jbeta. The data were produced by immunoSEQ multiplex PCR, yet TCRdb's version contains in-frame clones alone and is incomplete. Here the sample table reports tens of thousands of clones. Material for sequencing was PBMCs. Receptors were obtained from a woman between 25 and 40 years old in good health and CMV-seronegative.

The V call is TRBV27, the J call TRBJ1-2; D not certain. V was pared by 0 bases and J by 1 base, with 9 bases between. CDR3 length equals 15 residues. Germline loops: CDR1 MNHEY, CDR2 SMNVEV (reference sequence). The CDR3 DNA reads TGTGCCAGCAGTTTATCACCTACCTATAACTATGGCTACACCTTC. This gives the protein CASSLSPTYNYGYTF.

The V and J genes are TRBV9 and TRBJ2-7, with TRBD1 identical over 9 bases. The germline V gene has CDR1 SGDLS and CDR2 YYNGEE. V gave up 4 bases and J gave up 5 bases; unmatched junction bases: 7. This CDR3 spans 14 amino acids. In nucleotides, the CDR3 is TGTGCCAGCAGCCGGGACAGGGTTTCCAACGAGCAGTACTTC. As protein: CASSRDRVSNEQYF.

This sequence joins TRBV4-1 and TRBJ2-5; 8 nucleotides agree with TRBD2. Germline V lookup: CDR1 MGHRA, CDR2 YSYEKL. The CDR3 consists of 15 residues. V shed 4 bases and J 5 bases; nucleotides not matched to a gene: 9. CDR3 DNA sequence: TGCGCCAGCAGCCCCTTCGCGGGGGGCGTGGAGACCCAGTACTTC. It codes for CASSPFAGGVETQYF.

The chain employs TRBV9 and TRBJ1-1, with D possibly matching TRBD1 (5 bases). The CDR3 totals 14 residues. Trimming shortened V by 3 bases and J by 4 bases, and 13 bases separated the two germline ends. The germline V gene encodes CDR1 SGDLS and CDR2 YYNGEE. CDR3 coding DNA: TGTGCCAGCAGCGCACGTATGGGGGGCACTGAAGCTTTCTTT. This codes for CASSARMGGTEAFF.

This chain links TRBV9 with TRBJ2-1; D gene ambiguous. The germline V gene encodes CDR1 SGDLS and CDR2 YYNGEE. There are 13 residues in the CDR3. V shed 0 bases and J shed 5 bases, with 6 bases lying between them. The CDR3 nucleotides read TGTGCCAGCAGCGTAGCTCGGGACAATGAGCAGTTCTTC. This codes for CASSVARDNEQFF.

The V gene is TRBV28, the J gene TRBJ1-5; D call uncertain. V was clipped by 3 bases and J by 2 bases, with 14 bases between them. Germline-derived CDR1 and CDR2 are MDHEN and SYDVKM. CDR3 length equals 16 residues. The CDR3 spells CASSFRQRMGNQPQHF. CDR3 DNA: TGTGCCAGCAGTTTCAGGCAACGTATGGGCAATCAGCCCCAGCATTTT.

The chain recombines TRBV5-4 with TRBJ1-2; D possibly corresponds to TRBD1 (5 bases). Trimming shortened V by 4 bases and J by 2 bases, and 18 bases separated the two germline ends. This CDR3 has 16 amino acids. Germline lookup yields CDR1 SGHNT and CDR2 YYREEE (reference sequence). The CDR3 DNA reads TGTGCCAGCAGCCCGGAAGTCGACAGACCGAACTATGGCTACACCTTC. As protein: CASSPEVDRPNYGYTF.

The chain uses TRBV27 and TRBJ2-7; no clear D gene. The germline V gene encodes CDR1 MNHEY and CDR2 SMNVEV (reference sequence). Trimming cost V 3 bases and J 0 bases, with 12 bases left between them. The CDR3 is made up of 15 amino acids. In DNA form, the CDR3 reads TGTGCCAGCAGTTTGGGCATAAGTAGCTCCTACGAGCAGTACTTC. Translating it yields CASSLGISSSYEQYF.

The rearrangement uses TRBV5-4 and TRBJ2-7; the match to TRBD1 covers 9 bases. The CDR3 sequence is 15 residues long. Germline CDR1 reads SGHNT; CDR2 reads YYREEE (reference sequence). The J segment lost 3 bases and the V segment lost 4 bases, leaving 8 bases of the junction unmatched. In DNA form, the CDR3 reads TGTGCCAGCAGCGTGGGACAGGGTACCTTCTACGAGCAGTACTTC. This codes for CASSVGQGTFYEQYF.

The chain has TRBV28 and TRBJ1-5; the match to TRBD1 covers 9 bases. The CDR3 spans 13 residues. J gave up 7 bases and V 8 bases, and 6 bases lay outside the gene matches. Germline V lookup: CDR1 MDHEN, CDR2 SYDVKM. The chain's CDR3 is CASSTGGGQPQHF. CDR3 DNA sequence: TGTGCCAGCTCAACAGGGGGCGGGCAGCCCCAGCATTTT. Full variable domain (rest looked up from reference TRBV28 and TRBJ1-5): DVKVTQSSRYLVKRTGEKVFLECVQDMDHENMFWYRQDPGLGLRLIYFSYDVKMKEKGDIPEGYSVSREKKERFSLILESASTNQTSMYLCASSTGGGQPQHFGDGTRLSIL.

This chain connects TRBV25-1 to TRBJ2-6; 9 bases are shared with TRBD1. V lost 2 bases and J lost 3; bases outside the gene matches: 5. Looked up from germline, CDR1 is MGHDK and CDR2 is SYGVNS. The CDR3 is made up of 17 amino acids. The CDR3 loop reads CASSERDRAYGANVLTF. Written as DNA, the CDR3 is TGTGCCAGCAGTGAACGGGACAGGGCCTATGGGGCCAACGTCCTGACTTTC. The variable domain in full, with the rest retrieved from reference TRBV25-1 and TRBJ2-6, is EADIYQTPRYLVIGTGKKITLECSQTMGHDKMYWYQQDPGMELHLIHYSYGVNSTEKGDLSSESTVSRIRTEHFPLTLESARPSHTSQYLCASSERDRAYGANVLTFGAGSRLTVL.

This CDR3 is CASSARADEQYF. The CDR3 bases are TGTGCCAGCAGCGCGCGGGCCGACGAGCAGTACTTC. The chain is built from TRBV9 and TRBJ2-7, with a possible D match to TRBD2 (5 bases). The V end lost 3 bases, the J end lost 5 bases, and 9 bases lay between the germline ends. Germline CDR1 and CDR2: SGDLS and YYNGEE. The CDR3 sequence is 12 residues long. Full variable domain (rest looked up from reference TRBV9 and TRBJ2-7): DSGVTQTPKHLITATGQRVTLRCSPRSGDLSVYWYQQSLDQGLQFLIQYYNGEERAKGNILERFSAQQFPDLHSELNLSSLELGDSALYFCASSARADEQYFGPGTRLTVT.

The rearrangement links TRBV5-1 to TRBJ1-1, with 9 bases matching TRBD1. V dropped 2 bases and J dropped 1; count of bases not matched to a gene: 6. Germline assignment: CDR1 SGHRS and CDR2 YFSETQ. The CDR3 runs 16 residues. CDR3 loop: CASSFPGTGPNTEAFF. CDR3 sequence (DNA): TGCGCCAGCAGCTTTCCCGGGACAGGGCCGAACACTGAAGCTTTCTTT.

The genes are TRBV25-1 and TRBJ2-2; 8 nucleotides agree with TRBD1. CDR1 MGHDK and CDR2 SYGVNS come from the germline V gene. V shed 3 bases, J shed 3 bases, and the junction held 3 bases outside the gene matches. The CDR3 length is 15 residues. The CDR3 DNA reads TGTGCCAGCAGTGAGGCGGGACAGGACACCGGGGAGCTGTTTTTT. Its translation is CASSEAGQDTGELFF.

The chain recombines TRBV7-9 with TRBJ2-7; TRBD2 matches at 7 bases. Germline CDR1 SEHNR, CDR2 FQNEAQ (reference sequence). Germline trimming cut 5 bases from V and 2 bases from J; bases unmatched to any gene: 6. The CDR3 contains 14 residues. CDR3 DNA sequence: TGTGCCAGCAGCCCCCAAGCGGGGACCTACGAGCAGTACTTC. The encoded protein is CASSPQAGTYEQYF.

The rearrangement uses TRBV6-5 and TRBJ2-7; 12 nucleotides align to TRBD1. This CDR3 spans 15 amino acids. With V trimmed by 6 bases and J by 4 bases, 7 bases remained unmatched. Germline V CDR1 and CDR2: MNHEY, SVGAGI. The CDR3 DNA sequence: TGTGCCAGCAGACCGGGACAGGGGGCAGGTTACGAGCAGTACTTC. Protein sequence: CASRPGQGAGYEQYF.

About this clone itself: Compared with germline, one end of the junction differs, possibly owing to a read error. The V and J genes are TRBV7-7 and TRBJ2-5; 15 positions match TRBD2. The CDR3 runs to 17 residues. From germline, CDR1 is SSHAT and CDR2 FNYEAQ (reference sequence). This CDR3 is CASSPGGTSGRWETQYF. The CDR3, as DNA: TGTGCTAGCAGCCCCGGAGGGACTAGCGGGAGGTGGGAGACCCAGTACTTC. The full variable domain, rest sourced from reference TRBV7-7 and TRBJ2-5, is GAGVSQSPRYKVTKRGQDVTLRCDPISSHATLYWYQQALGQGPEFLTYFNYEAQPDKSGLPSDRFSAERPEGSISTLTIQRTEQRDSAMYRCASSPGGTSGRWETQYFGPGTRLLVL.

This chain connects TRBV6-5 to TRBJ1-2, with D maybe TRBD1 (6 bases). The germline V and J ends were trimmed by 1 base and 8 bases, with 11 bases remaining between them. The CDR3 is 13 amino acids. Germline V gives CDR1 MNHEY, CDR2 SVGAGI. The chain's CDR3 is CASSYWSGDGYTF. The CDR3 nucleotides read TGTGCCAGCAGTTACTGGTCAGGGGACGGCTACACCTTC.

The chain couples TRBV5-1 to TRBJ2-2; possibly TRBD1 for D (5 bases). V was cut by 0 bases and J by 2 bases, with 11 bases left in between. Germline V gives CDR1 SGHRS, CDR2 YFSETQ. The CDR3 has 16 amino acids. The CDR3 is CASSLEGHTNTGELFF. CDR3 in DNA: TGCGCCAGCAGCTTGGAAGGACACACCAACACCGGGGAGCTGTTTTTT.

CDR3 protein: CSARSDDSGSYEQYF. The CDR3 DNA sequence: TGCAGCGCACGGTCCGACGACTCCGGCTCCTACGAGCAGTACTTC. The J gene is TRBJ2-7, the V gene TRBV29-1, with D hard to call. The V end lost 7 bases, the J end lost 0 bases, and 19 bases lay between the germline ends. Germline values: CDR1 SQVTM, CDR2 ANQGSEA. The CDR3 runs to 15 residues.

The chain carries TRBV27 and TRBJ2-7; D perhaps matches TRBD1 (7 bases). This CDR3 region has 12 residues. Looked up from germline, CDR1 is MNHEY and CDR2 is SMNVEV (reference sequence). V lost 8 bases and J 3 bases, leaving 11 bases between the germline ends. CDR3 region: CASRRGDYEQYF. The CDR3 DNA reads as TGTGCCAGCCGCAGGGGGGACTACGAGCAGTACTTC.

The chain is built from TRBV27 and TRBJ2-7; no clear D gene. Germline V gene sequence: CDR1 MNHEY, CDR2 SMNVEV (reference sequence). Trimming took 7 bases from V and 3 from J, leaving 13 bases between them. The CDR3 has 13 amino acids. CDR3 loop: CASKARSHYEQYF. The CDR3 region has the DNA TGTGCCAGCAAAGCACGTTCGCACTACGAGCAGTACTTC.

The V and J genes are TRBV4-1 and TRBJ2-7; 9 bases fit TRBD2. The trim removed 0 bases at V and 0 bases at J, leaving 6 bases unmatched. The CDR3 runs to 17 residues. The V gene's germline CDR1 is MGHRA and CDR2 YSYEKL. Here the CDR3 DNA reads TGCGCCAGCAGCCAAGAAGGGCTAGCGGGGAGCTCCTACGAGCAGTACTTC. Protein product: CASSQEGLAGSSYEQYF.

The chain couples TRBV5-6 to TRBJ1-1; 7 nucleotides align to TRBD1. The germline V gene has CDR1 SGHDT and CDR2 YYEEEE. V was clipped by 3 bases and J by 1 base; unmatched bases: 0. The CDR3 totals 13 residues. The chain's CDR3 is CASSWDRNTEAFF. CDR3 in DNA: TGTGCCAGCAGCTGGGACAGGAACACTGAAGCTTTCTTT.

The CDR3 region is CASSSTYPPGTGDVAFF. CDR3 nucleotides: TGCGCCAGCAGTTCGACGTACCCGCCCGGGACAGGGGACGTGGCTTTCTTT. V is TRBV5-1 and J is TRBJ1-1; 10 nucleotides match TRBD1. Germline CDR1 and CDR2: SGHRS and YFSETQ. The CDR3 sequence is 17 residues long. V dropped 5 bases and J dropped 11; count of bases not matched to a gene: 21.

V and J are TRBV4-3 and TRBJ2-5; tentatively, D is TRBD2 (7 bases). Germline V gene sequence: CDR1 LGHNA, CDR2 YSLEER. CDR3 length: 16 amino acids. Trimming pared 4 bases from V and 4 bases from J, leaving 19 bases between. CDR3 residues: CASSPWAGGGPETQYF. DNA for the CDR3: TGCGCCAGCAGCCCGTGGGCTGGGGGGGGCCCAGAGACCCAGTACTTC.

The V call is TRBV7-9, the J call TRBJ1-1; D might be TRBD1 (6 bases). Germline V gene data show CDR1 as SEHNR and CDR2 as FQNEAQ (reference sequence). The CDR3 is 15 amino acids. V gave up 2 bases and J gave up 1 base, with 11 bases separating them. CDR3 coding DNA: TGTGCCAGCAGCTTACTCATACAGGGGAACACTGAAGCTTTCTTT. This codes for CASSLLIQGNTEAFF.

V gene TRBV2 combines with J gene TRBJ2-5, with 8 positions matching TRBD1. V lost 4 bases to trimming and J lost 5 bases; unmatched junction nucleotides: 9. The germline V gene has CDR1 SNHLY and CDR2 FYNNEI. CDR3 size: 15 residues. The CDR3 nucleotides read TGTGCCAGCAGTGCCCGGGGACAGGTCCGGGAGACCCAGTACTTC. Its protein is CASSARGQVRETQYF.

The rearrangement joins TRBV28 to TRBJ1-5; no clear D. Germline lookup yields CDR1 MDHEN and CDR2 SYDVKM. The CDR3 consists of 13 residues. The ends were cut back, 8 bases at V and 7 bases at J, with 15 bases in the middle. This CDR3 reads CASSPPEDQPQHF. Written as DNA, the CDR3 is TGTGCCAGCTCGCCCCCGGAGGACCAGCCCCAGCATTTT.

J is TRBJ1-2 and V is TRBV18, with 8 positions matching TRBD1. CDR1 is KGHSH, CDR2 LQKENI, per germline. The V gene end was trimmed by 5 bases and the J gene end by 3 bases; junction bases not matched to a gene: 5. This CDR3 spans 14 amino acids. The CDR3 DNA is TGTGCCAGCTCATCCAGGGGGCTCGACTATGGCTACACCTTC. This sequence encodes CASSSRGLDYGYTF.

CDR3 loop: CASNHPGQGSNYGYTF. CDR3 sequence (DNA): TGTGCCAGCAACCACCCGGGACAGGGATCTAACTATGGCTACACCTTC. This chain joins TRBV7-9 and TRBJ1-2; 9 nucleotides line up with TRBD1. The CDR3 totals 16 residues. V was pared by 7 bases and J by 0 bases, with 9 bases of the junction left unmatched. The V gene's germline CDR1 is SEHNR and CDR2 FQNEAQ (reference sequence).